This TCR beta chain was captured by sequencing in a study of circulating tumor DNA in untreated peripheral T-cell lymphoma. The study, taken as a whole, reports: Despite persistently detectable ctDNA, a couple of patients remained in remission over around nine years. Tumor-specific clonotypes: identified in approximately 80% of patients, 86% of baseline tissues.

V trimming: 3 bases; J trimming: 0 bases; junction bases outside the gene matches: 6. Looked up from germline, CDR1 is LNHDA and CDR2 is SQIVND (reference sequence). CDR3 length equals 17 residues. Sequencing used immunoSEQ multiplex PCR; TCRdb keeps in-frame clones, though not all of them. The table has 190 or so clones, around 83% seen once. As to this clone: Its antigen is not identified.

The sequencing sample was made of cell-free DNA from blood serum. The chain employs TRBV19 and TRBJ1-5; 9 positions agree with TRBD1. This TCR was recovered from a human donor with peripheral T-cell lymphoma. The CDR3, as DNA: TGTGCCAGTAGTATTAGGGGGACAGGGTATAGCAATCAGCCCCAGCATTTT. Translated, it gives CASSIRGTGYSNQPQHF. Full variable domain (outside the CDR3, taken from reference TRBV19 and TRBJ1-5): DGGITQSPKYLFRKEGQNVTLSCEQNLNHDAMYWYRQDPGQGLRLIYYSQIVNDFQKGDIAEGYSVSREKKESFPLTVTSAQKNPTAFYLCASSIRGTGYSNQPQHFGDGTRLSIL.